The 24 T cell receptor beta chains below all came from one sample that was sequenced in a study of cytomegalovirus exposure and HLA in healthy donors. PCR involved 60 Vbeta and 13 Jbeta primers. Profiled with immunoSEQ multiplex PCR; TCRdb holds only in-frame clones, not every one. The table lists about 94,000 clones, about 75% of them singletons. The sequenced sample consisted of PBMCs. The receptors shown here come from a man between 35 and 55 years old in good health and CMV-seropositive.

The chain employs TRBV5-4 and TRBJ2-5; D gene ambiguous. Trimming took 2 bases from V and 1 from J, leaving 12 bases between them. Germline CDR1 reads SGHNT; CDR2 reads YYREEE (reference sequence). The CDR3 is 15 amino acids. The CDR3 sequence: CASSLRRGPQETQYF. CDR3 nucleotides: TGTGCCAGCAGCTTAAGGAGAGGTCCCCAAGAGACCCAGTACTTC.

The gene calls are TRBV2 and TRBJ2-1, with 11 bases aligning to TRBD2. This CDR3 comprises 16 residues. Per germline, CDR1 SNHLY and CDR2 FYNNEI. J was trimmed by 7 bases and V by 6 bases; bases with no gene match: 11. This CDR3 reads CASRREVAGGQNEQFF. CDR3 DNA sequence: TGTGCCAGCAGACGGGAGGTAGCGGGGGGGCAAAATGAGCAGTTCTTC.

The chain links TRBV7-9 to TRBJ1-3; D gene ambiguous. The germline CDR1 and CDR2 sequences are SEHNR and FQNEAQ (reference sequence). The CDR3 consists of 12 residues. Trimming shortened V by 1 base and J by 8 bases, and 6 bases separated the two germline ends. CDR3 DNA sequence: TGTGCCAGCAGCTTAGGCGGCGACACCATATATTTT. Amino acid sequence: CASSLGGDTIYF.

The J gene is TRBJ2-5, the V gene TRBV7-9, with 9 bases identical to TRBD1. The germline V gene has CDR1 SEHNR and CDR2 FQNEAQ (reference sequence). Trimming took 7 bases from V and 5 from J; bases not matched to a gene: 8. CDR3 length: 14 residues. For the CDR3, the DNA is TGTGCCAGCAACCCGGGACAGGGTTTCGAGACCCAGTACTTC. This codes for CASNPGQGFETQYF.

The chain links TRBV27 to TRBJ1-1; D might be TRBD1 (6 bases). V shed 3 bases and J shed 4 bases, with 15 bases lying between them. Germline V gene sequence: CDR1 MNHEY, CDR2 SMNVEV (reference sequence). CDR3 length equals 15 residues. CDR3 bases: TGTGCCAGCAGTTTGGCAGGGGAAGGAGGCACTGAAGCTTTCTTT. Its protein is CASSLAGEGGTEAFF.

The chain's CDR3 is CASTPQGSSYEQYF. CDR3 sequence (DNA): TGTGCCAGCACCCCCCAGGGGAGCTCCTACGAGCAGTACTTC. This chain connects TRBV6-5 to TRBJ2-7, with D maybe TRBD1 (6 bases). Germline lookup yields CDR1 MNHEY and CDR2 SVGAGI. V dropped 7 bases and J dropped 0 bases, with 13 bases sitting between them. The CDR3 totals 14 residues.

CDR3 residues: CASSRDREISEAFF. CDR3 DNA sequence: TGTGCCAGCAGCAGGGACAGGGAAATCTCTGAAGCTTTCTTT. The chain has TRBV11-2 and TRBJ1-1; 9 nucleotides agree with TRBD1. V lost 5 bases, J lost 6 bases, and 7 bases stayed unmatched. Germline V gene lookup returns CDR1 SGHAT and CDR2 FQNNGV. The CDR3 has 14 residues.

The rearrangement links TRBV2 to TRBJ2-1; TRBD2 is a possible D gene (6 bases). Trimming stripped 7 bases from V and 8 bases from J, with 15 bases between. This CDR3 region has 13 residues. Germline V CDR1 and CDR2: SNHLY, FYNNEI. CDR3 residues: CASIRGLGDEQFF. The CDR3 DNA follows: TGTGCCAGCATCCGGGGACTGGGGGATGAGCAGTTCTTC.

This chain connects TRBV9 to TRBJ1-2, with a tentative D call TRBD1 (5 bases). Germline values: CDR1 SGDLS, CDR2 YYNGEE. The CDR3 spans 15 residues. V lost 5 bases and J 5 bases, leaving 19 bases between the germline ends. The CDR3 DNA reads TGTGCCAGCAGTTTTAGGCAGGGCCCCAGTTATGGCTACACCTTC. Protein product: CASSFRQGPSYGYTF.

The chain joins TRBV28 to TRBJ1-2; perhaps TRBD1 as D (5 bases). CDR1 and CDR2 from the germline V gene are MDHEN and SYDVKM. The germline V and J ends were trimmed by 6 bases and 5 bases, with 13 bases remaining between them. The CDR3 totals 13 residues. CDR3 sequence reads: CASRNGGDYGYTF. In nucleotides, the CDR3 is TGTGCCAGCAGAAACGGGGGGGATTATGGCTACACCTTC.

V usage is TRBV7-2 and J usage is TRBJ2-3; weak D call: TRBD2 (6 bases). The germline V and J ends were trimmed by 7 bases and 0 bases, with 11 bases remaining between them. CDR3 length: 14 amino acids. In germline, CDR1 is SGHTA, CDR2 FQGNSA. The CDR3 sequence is CASTAGLSTDTQYF. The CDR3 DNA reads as TGTGCCAGCACCGCGGGACTGAGCACAGATACGCAGTATTTT.

The CDR3 region is CASMWGVGNIQYF. CDR3 DNA: TGTGCCAGCATGTGGGGGGTCGGAAACATTCAGTACTTC. V gene TRBV7-2 combines with J gene TRBJ2-4; possible D gene TRBD2, 6 bases. Trimming removed 7 bases at V and 6 bases at J, with 13 bases between. This CDR3 is 13 amino acids long. Germline CDR1 reads SGHTA; CDR2 reads FQGNSA.

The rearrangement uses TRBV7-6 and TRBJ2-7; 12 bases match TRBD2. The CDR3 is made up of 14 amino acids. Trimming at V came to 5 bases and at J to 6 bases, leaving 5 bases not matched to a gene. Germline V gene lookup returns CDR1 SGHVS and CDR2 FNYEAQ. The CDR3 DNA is TGTGCCAGCAGCCGGACTAGCGGGGTTGTCGAGCAGTACTTC. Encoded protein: CASSRTSGVVEQYF.

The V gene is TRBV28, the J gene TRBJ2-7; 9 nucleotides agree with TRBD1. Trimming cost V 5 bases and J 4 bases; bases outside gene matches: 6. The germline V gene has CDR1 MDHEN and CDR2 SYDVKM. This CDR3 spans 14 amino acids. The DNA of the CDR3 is TGTGCCAGCAGTGAACAGGGGGCTCAATACGAGCAGTACTTC. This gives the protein CASSEQGAQYEQYF.

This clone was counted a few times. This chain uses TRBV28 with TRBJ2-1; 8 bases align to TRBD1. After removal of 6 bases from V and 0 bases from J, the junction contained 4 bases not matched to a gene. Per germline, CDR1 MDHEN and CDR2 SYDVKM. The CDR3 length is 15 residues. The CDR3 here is CASRRDRSSYNEQFF. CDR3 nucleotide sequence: TGTGCCAGCAGGAGGGACAGGAGCTCCTACAATGAGCAGTTCTTC.

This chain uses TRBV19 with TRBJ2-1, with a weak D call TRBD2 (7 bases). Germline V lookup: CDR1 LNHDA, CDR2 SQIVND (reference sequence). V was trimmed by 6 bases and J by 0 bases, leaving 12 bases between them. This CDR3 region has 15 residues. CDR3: CASRGGPSSYNEQFF. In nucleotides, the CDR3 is TGTGCCAGTAGGGGGGGGCCCAGCTCCTACAATGAGCAGTTCTTC.

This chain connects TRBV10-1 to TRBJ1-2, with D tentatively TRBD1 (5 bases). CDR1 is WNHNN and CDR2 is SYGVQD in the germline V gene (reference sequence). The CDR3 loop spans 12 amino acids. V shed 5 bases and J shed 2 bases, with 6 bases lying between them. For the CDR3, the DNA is TGCGCCAGCAGTCCAGGGAACTATGGCTACACCTTC. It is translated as CASSPGNYGYTF.

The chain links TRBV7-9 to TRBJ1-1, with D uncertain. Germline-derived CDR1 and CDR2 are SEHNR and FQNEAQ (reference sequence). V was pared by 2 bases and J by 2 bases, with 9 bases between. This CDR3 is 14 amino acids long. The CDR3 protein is CASSLKAENTEAFF. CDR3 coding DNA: TGTGCCAGCAGCTTAAAAGCGGAAAACACTGAAGCTTTCTTT.

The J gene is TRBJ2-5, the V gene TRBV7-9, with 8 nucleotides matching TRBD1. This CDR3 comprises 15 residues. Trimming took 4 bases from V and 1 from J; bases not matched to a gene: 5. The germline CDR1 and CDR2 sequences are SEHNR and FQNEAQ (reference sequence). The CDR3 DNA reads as TGTGCCAGCAGCTCAGGACAGGGACCCCAAGAGACCCAGTACTTC. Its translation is CASSSGQGPQETQYF.

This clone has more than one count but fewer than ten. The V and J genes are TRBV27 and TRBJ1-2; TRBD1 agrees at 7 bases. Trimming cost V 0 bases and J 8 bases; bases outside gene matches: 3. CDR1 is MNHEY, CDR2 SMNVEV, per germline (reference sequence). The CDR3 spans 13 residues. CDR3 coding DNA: TGTGCCAGCAGTTTATCCCCAGGGGGAGGCTACACCTTC. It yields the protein CASSLSPGGGYTF.

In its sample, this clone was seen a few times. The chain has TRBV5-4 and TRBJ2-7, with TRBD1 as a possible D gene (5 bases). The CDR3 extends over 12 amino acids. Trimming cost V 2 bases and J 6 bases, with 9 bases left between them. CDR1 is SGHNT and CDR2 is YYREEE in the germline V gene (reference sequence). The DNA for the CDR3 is TGTGCCAGCAGCTTCTGGGGCTCCGAGCAGTACTTC. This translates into CASSFWGSEQYF.

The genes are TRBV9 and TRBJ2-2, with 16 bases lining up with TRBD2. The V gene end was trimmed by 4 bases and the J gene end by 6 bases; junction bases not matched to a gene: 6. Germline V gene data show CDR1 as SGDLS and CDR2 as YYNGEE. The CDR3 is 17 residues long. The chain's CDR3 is CASSTGTSGGAAGELFF. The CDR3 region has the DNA TGTGCCAGCAGCACCGGGACTAGCGGGGGGGCCGCCGGGGAGCTGTTTTTT.

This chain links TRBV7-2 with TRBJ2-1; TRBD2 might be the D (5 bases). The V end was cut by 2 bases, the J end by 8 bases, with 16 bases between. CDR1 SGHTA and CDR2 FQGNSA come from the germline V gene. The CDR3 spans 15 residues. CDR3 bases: TGTGCCAGCAGCTTAAGAAGCGGTCCAAGGGATGAGCAGTTCTTC. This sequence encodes CASSLRSGPRDEQFF.

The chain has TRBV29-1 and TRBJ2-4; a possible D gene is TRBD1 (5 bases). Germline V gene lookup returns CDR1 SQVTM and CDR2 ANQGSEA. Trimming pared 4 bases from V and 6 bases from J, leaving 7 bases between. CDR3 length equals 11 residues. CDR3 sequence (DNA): TGCAGCGTTGCACAGGCAAACATTCAGTACTTC. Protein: CSVAQANIQYF.